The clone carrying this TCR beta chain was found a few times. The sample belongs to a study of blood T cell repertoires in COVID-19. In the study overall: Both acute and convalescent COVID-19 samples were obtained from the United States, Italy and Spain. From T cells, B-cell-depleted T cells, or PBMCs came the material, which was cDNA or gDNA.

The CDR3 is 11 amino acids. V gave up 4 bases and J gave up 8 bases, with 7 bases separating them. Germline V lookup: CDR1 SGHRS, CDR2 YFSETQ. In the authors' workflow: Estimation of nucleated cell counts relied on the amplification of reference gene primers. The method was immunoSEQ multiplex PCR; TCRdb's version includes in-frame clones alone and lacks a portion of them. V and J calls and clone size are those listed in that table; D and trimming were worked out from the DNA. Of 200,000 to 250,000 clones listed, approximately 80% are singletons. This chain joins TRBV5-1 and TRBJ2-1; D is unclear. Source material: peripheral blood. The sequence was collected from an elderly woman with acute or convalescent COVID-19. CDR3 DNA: TGCGCCAGCAGCGTGCGCGATGAGCAGTTCTTC. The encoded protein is CASSVRDEQFF.